The source of this T cell receptor (beta chain) is a study of shared clonotypes between healthy human individuals. Notes on the study in general: A small donor pool kept down the genetic and exposure-history diversity that was represented. Clonotype sharing across donors was expected to vary with sequencing depth.

With regard to this clone: What it binds is unknown.

Germline-derived CDR1 and CDR2 are SGDLS and YYNGEE. The ends were cut back, 4 bases at V and 0 bases at J, with 17 bases in the middle. The CDR3 is 17 amino acids. The assay used deep level. The sequenced material, unsorted PBMC DNA, was run on ten immunoSEQ deep assay plates. The repertoire was sequenced with immunoSEQ multiplex PCR; TCRdb's copy has only in-frame clones and lacks some. The sample has about 500,000 clones, 70% to 80% seen once. The sequenced sample consisted of PBMCs. The TCR was taken from a middle-aged woman in good health. Some clones in this sample may be carry-over from other donors' samples. The V gene is TRBV9, the J gene TRBJ1-3; weak D call: TRBD1 (5 bases). The CDR3 DNA sequence: TGTGCCAGCAGCCCTGCTACGGGACGAATCTCTGGAAACACCATATATTTT. This sequence encodes CASSPATGRISGNTIYF.